This is a list of T cell receptor beta chains from one sample in a study of regulatory T cells in long-lasting Graves disease. Via MiXCR, TCRdb re-called the multiplex PCR reads, giving one row per CDR3 protein. This table has 360,000 or so distinct CDR3 sequences, under 20% appearing once. The sample was also reused in another study, on T cells in Graves' hyperthyroidism and ophthalmopathy.

Here the sequenced sample was peripheral blood mononuclear cells (PBMCs), taken at new diagnosis, from a patient treated with antithyroid drugs. The source is a woman younger than 30 with Graves disease. The CDR3 runs from the conserved cysteine through the conserved F or W. D genes are given only for firm matches. A clone size is listed for some rows: how often the clone was seen (once, few, many), or a class if it is expanded.

D: NA
J: TRBJ1-1
length: 13
V: TRBV12-3/TRBV12-4
size: many
DNA: TGTGCCAGCAGGTGGGGGGATGGCACTGAAGCTTTCTTT
CDR3: CASRWGDGTEAFF

D: NA
J: TRBJ2-1
length: 18
V: TRBV6-1
size: many
DNA: TGTGCCAGCAGTGAAGCCCGAGGGTCCGGGACCGCGTACAATGAGCAGTTCTTC
CDR3: CASSEARGSGTAYNEQFF

D: NA
J: TRBJ2-1
length: 11
V: TRBV12-5
size: few
DNA: TGTGCTAGTGGTTTACCGGGACCTGGAGTCTTC
CDR3: CASGLPGPGVF

D: NA
J: TRBJ1-6
length: 18
V: TRBV5-6
size: few
DNA: TGTGCCAGCAGCTCAGCTCCCCAGACATCAGACATAATTCGACCCCTCCACTTT
CDR3: CASSSAPQTSDIIRPLHF

D: NA
J: TRBJ2-6
length: 16
V: TRBV19
size: NA
DNA: TGTGCCAGTAGTATCGACAGCCTCTCTGGGGCCAACGTCCTGACTTTC
CDR3: CASSIDSLSGANVLTF

D: NA
J: TRBJ2-6
length: 19
V: TRBV11-1
size: NA
DNA: TGTGCCAGCAGCTTAGCCTCCATTACCTGGGGCTCTGGGGCCAACGTCCTGACTTTC
CDR3: CASSLASITWGSGANVLTF

D: NA
J: TRBJ2-3
length: 12
V: TRBV15
size: few
DNA: TGTGCCACCAGCAGAGCTCAAGATACGCAGTATTTT
CDR3: CATSRAQDTQYF

D: TRBD2
J: TRBJ2-7
length: 14
V: TRBV3-1
size: many
DNA: TGTGCCAGCAGCCAAGTCGCGGGGGAAGGCGAGCAGTACTTC
CDR3: CASSQVAGEGEQYF

D: TRBD2
J: TRBJ2-3
length: 16
V: TRBV5-1
size: many
DNA: TGCGCCAGCAGCTTTCCCCTAGCGGGATACTCAGATACGCAGTATTTT
CDR3: CASSFPLAGYSDTQYF

D: TRBD1
J: TRBJ1-2
length: 16
V: TRBV4-2
size: NA
DNA: TGTGCCAGCAGCCGAACCGGGACAGAGAGTAACTATGGCTACACCTTC
CDR3: CASSRTGTESNYGYTF

D: TRBD1
J: TRBJ1-2
length: 17
V: TRBV6-2/TRBV6-3
size: NA
DNA: TGTGCCAGCAGTTCCACCGGGACAGGGTCTAGCGTCTATGGCTACACCTTC
CDR3: CASSSTGTGSSVYGYTF

D: NA
J: TRBJ1-5
length: 14
V: TRBV6-1
size: many
DNA: TGTGCCAGCAGTGAAGTGAGGGTCCTTCAGCCCCAGCATTTT
CDR3: CASSEVRVLQPQHF

D: NA
J: TRBJ1-2
length: 16
V: TRBV6-5
size: many
DNA: TGTGCCAGCAGTTACTCGGGGGCAAGCCCCTTCTATGGCTACACCTTC
CDR3: CASSYSGASPFYGYTF

D: NA
J: TRBJ2-5
length: 15
V: TRBV11-2
size: many
DNA: TGTGCCAGCAGCTTAAATTGGTACAGCCAAGAGACCCAGTACTTC
CDR3: CASSLNWYSQETQYF

D: NA
J: TRBJ2-7
length: 13
V: TRBV6-1
size: many
DNA: TGTGCCAGCAGTCTCTGGGGGGAGTACGAGCAGTACTTC
CDR3: CASSLWGEYEQYF

D: TRBD2
J: TRBJ2-5
length: 15
V: TRBV7-9
size: NA
DNA: TGTGCCAGCAGCTTACGTCGGGGGGGCATTGAGACCCAGTACTTC
CDR3: CASSLRRGGIETQYF

D: TRBD2
J: TRBJ2-1
length: 17
V: TRBV7-3
size: many
DNA: TGTGCCAGCAGCCCCCGGGTAGCGGGGGACATCTACAATGAGCAGTTCTTC
CDR3: CASSPRVAGDIYNEQFF

D: TRBD1
J: TRBJ1-2
length: 16
V: TRBV28
size: many
DNA: TGTGCCAGCAGTGTCACACGATACAGGGGGCTTTATGGCTACACCTTC
CDR3: CASSVTRYRGLYGYTF

D: TRBD1
J: TRBJ1-5
length: 13
V: TRBV2
size: few
DNA: TGTGCCAGCAGCGGAGACAGGGGCCAGCCCCAGCATTTT
CDR3: CASSGDRGQPQHF

D: NA
J: TRBJ1-1
length: 17
V: TRBV5-1
size: many
DNA: TGCGCCAGCAGCTTGGGGCTGGTTGGGGGGTTGAACACTGAAGCTTTCTTT
CDR3: CASSLGLVGGLNTEAFF

D: TRBD1
J: TRBJ1-2
length: 14
V: TRBV4-2
size: few
DNA: TGTGCCAGCAGCCAAGAGACAGGGAACTATGGCTACACCTTC
CDR3: CASSQETGNYGYTF

D: NA
J: TRBJ1-1
length: 13
V: TRBV30
size: many
DNA: TGTGCCTGGAGCATTTCCGGGACGACTGAAGCTTTCTTT
CDR3: CAWSISGTTEAFF

D: TRBD1
J: TRBJ1-5
length: 15
V: TRBV9
size: few
DNA: TGTGCCAGCAGCGCGACAGGGGGTAACAATCAGCCCCAGCATTTT
CDR3: CASSATGGNNQPQHF

D: NA
J: TRBJ1-2
length: 16
V: TRBV11-2
size: many
DNA: TGTGCCAGCAGCCTCTCGACAGAAAACTCTAACTATGGCTACACCTTC
CDR3: CASSLSTENSNYGYTF

D: NA
J: TRBJ2-2
length: 13
V: TRBV5-6
size: NA
DNA: TGTGCCAGCAGCTTGGACATTTACGGGGAGCTGTTTTTT
CDR3: CASSLDIYGELFF

D: NA
J: TRBJ2-2
length: 14
V: TRBV11-3
size: many
DNA: TGTGCCAGCAGCTTAGGCGGAAGTGGCGGGGAGCTGTTTTTT
CDR3: CASSLGGSGGELFF

D: NA
J: TRBJ2-5
length: 15
V: TRBV20-1
size: many
DNA: TGCAGTGCTAGAGATCCTAGCGGAGGGGGGGAGACCCAGTACTTC
CDR3: CSARDPSGGGETQYF

D: NA
J: TRBJ1-1
length: 15
V: TRBV30
size: NA
DNA: TGTGCCTGGAGTGTAAAGGGGCAGATGAACGCTGAAGCTTTCTTT
CDR3: CAWSVKGQMNAEAFF

D: NA
J: TRBJ2-3
length: 15
V: TRBV29-1
size: many
DNA: TGCAGCGTTGAACGGCAGGGAGCTGACACAGATACGCAGTATTTT
CDR3: CSVERQGADTDTQYF

D: TRBD2
J: TRBJ2-3
length: 15
V: TRBV12-3/TRBV12-4
size: many
DNA: TGTGCCAGCAGTTTCGCGGGAGGAAGAACAGATACGCAGTATTTT
CDR3: CASSFAGGRTDTQYF

D: TRBD1
J: TRBJ1-6
length: 16
V: TRBV2
size: many
DNA: TGTGCCAGCAGAGACAGGGGTTTCACCTATAATTCACCCCTCCACTTT
CDR3: CASRDRGFTYNSPLHF

D: TRBD1
J: TRBJ1-2
length: 14
V: TRBV28
size: NA
DNA: TGTGCCAGCAGGGGAACAGGGGCGTGGTATGGCTACACCTTC
CDR3: CASRGTGAWYGYTF

D: TRBD1
J: TRBJ2-7
length: 14
V: TRBV6-5
size: many
DNA: TGTGCCAGCAGTTCCCCGACAGGGGGCTACGAGCAGTACTTC
CDR3: CASSSPTGGYEQYF

D: NA
J: TRBJ2-3
length: 14
V: TRBV7-9
size: many
DNA: TGTGCCAGCAGCTTATGGGAGGTCGGAGATACGCAGTATTTT
CDR3: CASSLWEVGDTQYF

D: NA
J: TRBJ2-7
length: 16
V: TRBV12-3/TRBV12-4
size: many
DNA: TGTGCCAGCAGTTTAGACAGGGCGGACAAAACCCCCGAGCAGTACTTC
CDR3: CASSLDRADKTPEQYF

D: NA
J: TRBJ2-1
length: 11
V: TRBV11-2
size: many
DNA: TGTGCCAGCACTTCCTACAATGAGCAGTTCTTC
CDR3: CASTSYNEQFF

D: NA
J: TRBJ2-3
length: 14
V: TRBV14
size: many
DNA: TGTGCCAGCAGCCCCTCCGGCCGCACAGATACGCAGTATTTT
CDR3: CASSPSGRTDTQYF

D: TRBD2
J: TRBJ2-1
length: 17
V: TRBV15
size: many
DNA: TGTGCCACCAGCAGAGGGTTGGAAGCGGGAGTAACGTATGAGCAGTTCTTC
CDR3: CATSRGLEAGVTYEQFF

D: NA
J: TRBJ1-5
length: 15
V: TRBV28
size: many
DNA: TGTGCCAGCAGTTTTACGGGGGAGGGCAATCAGCCCCAGCATTTT
CDR3: CASSFTGEGNQPQHF

D: TRBD1
J: TRBJ1-1
length: 16
V: TRBV3-1
size: many
DNA: TGTGCCAGCAGCCAATCCGGGACAGGGGCGCACACTGAAGCTTTCTTT
CDR3: CASSQSGTGAHTEAFF

D: NA
J: TRBJ2-1
length: 14
V: TRBV6-5
size: many
DNA: TGTGCCAGCAGTTACTCCCGGGTCTACAATGAGCAGTTCTTC
CDR3: CASSYSRVYNEQFF

D: NA
J: TRBJ2-2
length: 16
V: TRBV7-6
size: NA
DNA: TGTGCCAGCAGCCCAACTCCAACTAGTGCCACCGGGGAGCTGTTTTTT
CDR3: CASSPTPTSATGELFF

D: TRBD2
J: TRBJ2-1
length: 16
V: TRBV5-1
size: NA
DNA: TGCGCCAGCAGCTTGGCCCTAGCGGGAAACTACAATGAGCAGTTCTTC
CDR3: CASSLALAGNYNEQFF

D: TRBD2
J: TRBJ2-1
length: 18
V: TRBV5-4
size: NA
DNA: TGTGCCGGCAGCTCACGGACTAGCGGGATTAGTTCCTACAATGAGCAGTTCTTC
CDR3: CAGSSRTSGISSYNEQFF

D: NA
J: TRBJ2-6
length: 11
V: TRBV12-3/TRBV12-4
size: NA
DNA: TGTGCCGTCTCTGGGGCCAACGTCCTGACTTTC
CDR3: CAVSGANVLTF